This TCR beta chain was obtained from a study of blood T cell repertoires in COVID-19. Study overall: From T cells, B-cell-depleted T cells, or PBMCs came the material, which was cDNA or gDNA.

Donors were grouped by their self-reported clinical history. Within the 2 weeks before study entry, each person in the exposed group met a COVID-19 case. The CDR3 totals 14 residues. Germline CDR1 and CDR2: LGHDT and YNNKEL (reference sequence). V lost 4 bases and J lost 0, with 9 bases in between. The method was immunoSEQ multiplex PCR; TCRdb's version includes in-frame clones alone and lacks a portion of them. The profile covers around 160,000 clones, with roughly 84% appearing a single time and more than 5% taken by the ten largest. This clone was found a few times. The rearrangement links TRBV3-1 (or the pseudogene TRBV3-2) to TRBJ1-1, with TRBD1 as a possible D gene (6 bases). The source material was PBMCs or T cells enriched from blood (not recorded which). The TCR originated in a woman in her forties or fifties who had been exposed to COVID-19. The CDR3 loop reads CASSRTVLNTEAFF. As DNA, the CDR3 is TGTGCCAGCAGCCGGACAGTGTTGAACACTGAAGCTTTCTTT.